This T cell receptor (beta chain) was sequenced for a study of CD8 T cells in ankylosing spondylitis. Germline CDR1 is MDHEN and CDR2 is SYDVKM. Trimming removed 7 bases from V and 3 bases from J; junction bases left unmatched: 9. CDR3 size: 15 residues. TCRdb used MiXCR to reprocess the 5' RACE reads, holding one entry per CDR3 protein. The table includes around 340,000 distinct CDR3 sequences, 20% detected once. The sample was blood, either unsorted or a sorted T cell fraction (not recorded which). This sequence originates from a male donor with ankylosing spondylitis or in good health (not recorded which). V and J are TRBV28 and TRBJ2-1, with TRBD2 matching over 7 bases. The CDR3: CASKSTGTNYNEQFF. CDR3 nucleotides: TGTGCCAGCAAATCGACCGGGACTAACTACAATGAGCAGTTCTTC.